The present T cell receptor beta chain was sequenced within a study of cytomegalovirus exposure and HLA in healthy donors. Overall study: Counted in an early data release were roughly 87 million unique TCRs from HLA-typed donors. Overall study findings and caveats: Segments of the TCR beta V type were, in most cases, productive about 90% or about 30% of the time in an earlier analysis.

The CDR3 has 15 amino acids. Looked up from germline, CDR1 is SGDLS and CDR2 is YYNGEE. The ends were cut back, 3 bases at V and 0 bases at J, with 11 bases in the middle. The PCR was carried out with 60 Vbeta primers and 13 Jbeta primers. Sequencing was performed with immunoSEQ multiplex PCR; in TCRdb, only in-frame clones are kept and a portion is missing. Among more than 150,000 clones listed, around 77% were seen once. To note about this clone: The antigen remains unidentified.

This sequence was found in a woman in her 30s in good health and CMV-seronegative. The gene calls are TRBV9 and TRBJ2-3, with D uncertain. Sequencing was performed on PBMCs. CDR3 loop: CASSGVLTSTDTQYF. The CDR3 coding sequence is TGTGCCAGCAGCGGGGTACTGACTAGCACAGATACGCAGTATTTT.